The entry below describes one TCR beta chain. Original methodology: Amplification of reference gene primers provided the estimated nucleated cell counts. Produced via immunoSEQ multiplex PCR; TCRdb's table is partial and in-frame only. That table gives V, J and clone size, and the DNA gave D and trimming. Among some 200,000 clones listed, 84% were seen once. These data come from a study of blood T cell repertoires in COVID-19. Study-level information: The United States, Italy and Spain supplied acute and convalescent COVID-19 samples. The analysed material was cDNA or gDNA that came from T cells, B-cell-depleted T cells, or PBMCs.

This CDR3 is built from 16 residues. In germline, CDR1 is SGHAT, CDR2 FQNNGV. Trimming left V 4 bases short and J 0 bases short, with 13 bases between. This chain uses TRBV11-2 with TRBJ1-3; D gene uncertain. This TCR came from a woman between 35 and 50 years old who had recovered from COVID-19. The sequencing sample was made of peripheral blood. CDR3 region: CASSWIEGFSGNTIYF. For the CDR3, the DNA is TGTGCCAGCAGCTGGATTGAGGGTTTCTCTGGAAACACCATATATTTT. The whole variable domain, remainder taken from reference TRBV11-2 and TRBJ1-3, is EAGVAQSPRYKIIEKRQSVAFWCNPISGHATLYWYQQILGQGPKLLIQFQNNGVVDDSQLPKDRFSAERLKGVDSTLKIQPAKLEDSAVYLCASSWIEGFSGNTIYFGEGSWLTVV.